Listed below are T cell receptor beta chains from one sample, sequenced in a study of T cell changes during pregnancy in multiple sclerosis. Some clones are missing from TCRdb's copy, which holds only in-frame ones; the method was immunoSEQ multiplex PCR. Among roughly 60,000 clones listed, roughly nine tenths were seen once. The source material was peripheral blood, sampled before pregnancy. The origin of the receptors is a female donor with multiple sclerosis, enrolled in a pregnancy study. CDR3s include the opening cysteine and the closing phenylalanine or tryptophan. Fields, in order: J gene, V gene, CDR3 protein.

j_gene: TRBJ2-5
v_gene: TRBV30
CDR3aa: CAWGFKGGLKIQETQYF

j_gene: TRBJ2-3
v_gene: TRBV7-8
CDR3aa: CASSPRGLIGTDTQYF

j_gene: TRBJ1-1
v_gene: TRBV7-3
CDR3aa: CASSLHTSTEAFF

j_gene: TRBJ1-2
v_gene: TRBV2
CDR3aa: CASSEARSGGSGYTF

j_gene: TRBJ2-1
v_gene: TRBV7-2
CDR3aa: CASSFAPGQASSSYNEQFF

j_gene: TRBJ2-5
v_gene: TRBV5-1
CDR3aa: CASSEPDRGWETQYF

j_gene: TRBJ2-1
v_gene: TRBV25-1
CDR3aa: CASSASGGVSYNEQFF

j_gene: TRBJ2-7
v_gene: TRBV13
CDR3aa: CASSPPGQRGSYEQYF

j_gene: TRBJ1-2
v_gene: TRBV9
CDR3aa: CASSVGPGLNYGYTF

j_gene: TRBJ1-2
v_gene: TRBV19
CDR3aa: CASSPTGPGYTF

j_gene: TRBJ2-7
v_gene: TRBV4-3
CDR3aa: CASSPQGRTYEQYF

j_gene: TRBJ1-1
v_gene: TRBV19
CDR3aa: CASSLTLNTEAFF

j_gene: TRBJ2-7
v_gene: TRBV29-1
CDR3aa: CSVEDFVSAGHYEQYF

j_gene: TRBJ2-7
v_gene: TRBV6-5
CDR3aa: CASSRGAPSYEQYF

j_gene: TRBJ1-1
v_gene: TRBV6-1
CDR3aa: CATRTVFNMNTEAFF

j_gene: TRBJ2-7
v_gene: TRBV7-2
CDR3aa: CASSSGLAVEQYF

j_gene: TRBJ1-1
v_gene: TRBV5-6
CDR3aa: CASSTGQGANTEAFF

j_gene: TRBJ2-2
v_gene: TRBV9
CDR3aa: CASSAGLSGGLTNTGELFF

j_gene: TRBJ2-7
v_gene: TRBV5-7
CDR3aa: CASSPGTSLDEQYF

j_gene: TRBJ2-7
v_gene: TRBV11-2
CDR3aa: CASSLRVRGGEQYF

j_gene: TRBJ1-2
v_gene: TRBV5-4
CDR3aa: CASSLKGPPYGYTF

j_gene: TRBJ2-6
v_gene: TRBV7-6
CDR3aa: CASSEQGAGANVLTF

j_gene: TRBJ2-7
v_gene: TRBV30
CDR3aa: CAWSIFRDRVLSSYEQYF

j_gene: TRBJ2-7
v_gene: TRBV7-2
CDR3aa: CASSLDQGWGEQYF

j_gene: TRBJ2-1
v_gene: TRBV2
CDR3aa: CASSSSGDPSYNEQFF

j_gene: TRBJ2-3
v_gene: TRBV19
CDR3aa: CASSIEGRRGGTDTQYF

j_gene: TRBJ1-6
v_gene: TRBV7-6
CDR3aa: CASSLTGTGALSYNSPLHF

j_gene: TRBJ2-5
v_gene: TRBV5-8
CDR3aa: CASSSGLAGGETQYF

j_gene: TRBJ2-7
v_gene: TRBV11-2
CDR3aa: CASSFSGTASYEQYF

j_gene: TRBJ2-5
v_gene: TRBV10-1
CDR3aa: CASRLAGTDDQETQYF

j_gene: TRBJ1-1
v_gene: TRBV19
CDR3aa: CASSIDRVNTEAFF

j_gene: TRBJ1-2
v_gene: TRBV19
CDR3aa: CASSILSNYGYTF

j_gene: TRBJ1-6
v_gene: TRBV7-2
CDR3aa: CASSLVGGAGSYGNSPLHF

j_gene: TRBJ1-6
v_gene: TRBV9
CDR3aa: CASSVTRTGSSPLHF

j_gene: TRBJ2-7
v_gene: TRBV5-1
CDR3aa: CASSLAGGNYEQYF

j_gene: TRBJ2-7
v_gene: TRBV7-3
CDR3aa: CASSLNGGGQSYEQYF

j_gene: TRBJ1-5
v_gene: TRBV30
CDR3aa: CAWSGITENQPQHF

j_gene: TRBJ2-7
v_gene: TRBV19
CDR3aa: CVITSGEQYF

j_gene: TRBJ1-5
v_gene: TRBV6-5
CDR3aa: CASSTDRNGNQPQHF

j_gene: TRBJ2-5
v_gene: TRBV15
CDR3aa: CATSRGDPRGETQYF

j_gene: TRBJ1-1
v_gene: TRBV11-2
CDR3aa: CASSLSGKQAFF

j_gene: TRBJ2-7
v_gene: TRBV4-3
CDR3aa: CASSQDGRGGEQYF

j_gene: TRBJ1-2
v_gene: TRBV12-5
CDR3aa: CASGLARVEGYTF

j_gene: TRBJ1-2
v_gene: TRBV2
CDR3aa: CASITEDGYTF

j_gene: TRBJ2-3
v_gene: TRBV9
CDR3aa: CASSVAIQGPPEDTDTQYF

j_gene: TRBJ2-7
v_gene: TRBV6-5
CDR3aa: CASRSGTSYEQYF

j_gene: TRBJ1-1
v_gene: TRBV10-3
CDR3aa: CAIRDSTGDHTEAFF

j_gene: TRBJ2-3
v_gene: TRBV29-1
CDR3aa: CSAETTSTDTQYF

j_gene: TRBJ1-2
v_gene: TRBV27
CDR3aa: CASSLSARPHYGYTF

j_gene: TRBJ1-3
v_gene: TRBV15
CDR3aa: CATSRERSSGNTIYF

j_gene: TRBJ1-1
v_gene: TRBV11-3
CDR3aa: CASSFSGTANTEAFF

j_gene: TRBJ1-1
v_gene: TRBV30
CDR3aa: CAWSGGSLTEAFF

j_gene: TRBJ1-5
v_gene: TRBV9
CDR3aa: CASSVAENQPQHF

j_gene: TRBJ2-1
v_gene: TRBV7-9
CDR3aa: CASSLLRGGSNEQFF

j_gene: TRBJ2-7
v_gene: TRBV30
CDR3aa: CAWSPGHLDRYEQYF

j_gene: TRBJ2-7
v_gene: TRBV7-2
CDR3aa: CASSRRFLTPEQYF